This T cell receptor beta chain appears in the sequencing data of a study of T cell responses to AZD1222 COVID-19 vaccine. Study findings and constraints: Donors were largely white British and mainly female; clonal diversity was possibly underestimated.

Produced via immunoSEQ multiplex PCR; TCRdb's table is partial and in-frame only. The data contain about 170,000 clones, 80% to 95% of them singletons. This clone occurred once. Antigen specificity is unknown. CDR1 is LNHNV, CDR2 YYDKDF, per germline (reference sequence). The CDR3 sequence is 13 residues long. With 3 bases removed from V and 0 bases from J, the gap between germline ends came to 5 bases. This clonotype was obtained from an adult in good health. Source: peripheral blood, taken on day 0 of AZD1222 vaccination. This chain connects TRBV15 to TRBJ1-2; D gene uncertain. In nucleotides, the CDR3 is TGTGCCACCAGCAGGACACCTAACTATGGCTACACCTTC. Amino acid sequence: CATSRTPNYGYTF.